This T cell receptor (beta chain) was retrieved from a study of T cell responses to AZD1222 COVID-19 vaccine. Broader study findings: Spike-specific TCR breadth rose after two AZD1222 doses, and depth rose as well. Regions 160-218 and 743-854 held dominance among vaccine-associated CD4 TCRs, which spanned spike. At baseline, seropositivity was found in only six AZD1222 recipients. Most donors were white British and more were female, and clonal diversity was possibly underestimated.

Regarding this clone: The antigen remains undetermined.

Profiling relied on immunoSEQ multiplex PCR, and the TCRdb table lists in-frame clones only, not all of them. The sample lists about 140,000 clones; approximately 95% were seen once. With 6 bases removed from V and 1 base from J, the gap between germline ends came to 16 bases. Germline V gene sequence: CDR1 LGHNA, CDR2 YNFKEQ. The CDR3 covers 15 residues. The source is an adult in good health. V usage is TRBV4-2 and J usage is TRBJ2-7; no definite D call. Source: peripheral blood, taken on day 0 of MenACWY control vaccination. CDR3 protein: CASSPSSVLSYEQYF. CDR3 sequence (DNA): TGTGCCAGCAGTCCCTCCTCCGTACTTTCCTACGAGCAGTACTTC.